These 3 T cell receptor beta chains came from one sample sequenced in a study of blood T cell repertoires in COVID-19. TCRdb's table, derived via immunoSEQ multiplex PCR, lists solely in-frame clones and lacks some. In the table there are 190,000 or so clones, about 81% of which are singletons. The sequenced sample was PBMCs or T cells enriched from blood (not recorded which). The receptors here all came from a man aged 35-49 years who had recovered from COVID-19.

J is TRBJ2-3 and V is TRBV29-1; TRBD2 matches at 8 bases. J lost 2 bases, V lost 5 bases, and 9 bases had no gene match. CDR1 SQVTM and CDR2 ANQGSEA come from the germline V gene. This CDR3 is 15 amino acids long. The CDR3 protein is CSVPEVAGNTDTQYF. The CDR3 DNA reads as TGCAGCGTTCCCGAGGTAGCGGGAAACACAGATACGCAGTATTTT.

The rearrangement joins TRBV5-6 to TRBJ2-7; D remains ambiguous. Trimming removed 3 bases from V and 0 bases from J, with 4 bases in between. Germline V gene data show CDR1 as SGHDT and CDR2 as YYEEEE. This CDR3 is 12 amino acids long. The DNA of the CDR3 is TGTGCCAGCAGCTCCTACTCCTACGAGCAGTACTTC. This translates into CASSSYSYEQYF. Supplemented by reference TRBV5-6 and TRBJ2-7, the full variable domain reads DAGVTQSPTHLIKTRGQQVTLRCSPKSGHDTVSWYQQALGQGPQFIFQYYEEEERQRGNFPDRFSGHQFPNYSSELNVNALLLGDSALYLCASSSYSYEQYFGPGTRLTVT.

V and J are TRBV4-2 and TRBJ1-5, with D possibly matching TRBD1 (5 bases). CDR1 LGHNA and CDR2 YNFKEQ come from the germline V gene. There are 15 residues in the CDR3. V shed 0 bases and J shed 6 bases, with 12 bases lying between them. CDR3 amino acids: CASSQEEAGAQPQHF. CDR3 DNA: TGTGCCAGCAGCCAAGAAGAGGCTGGGGCTCAGCCCCAGCATTTT.